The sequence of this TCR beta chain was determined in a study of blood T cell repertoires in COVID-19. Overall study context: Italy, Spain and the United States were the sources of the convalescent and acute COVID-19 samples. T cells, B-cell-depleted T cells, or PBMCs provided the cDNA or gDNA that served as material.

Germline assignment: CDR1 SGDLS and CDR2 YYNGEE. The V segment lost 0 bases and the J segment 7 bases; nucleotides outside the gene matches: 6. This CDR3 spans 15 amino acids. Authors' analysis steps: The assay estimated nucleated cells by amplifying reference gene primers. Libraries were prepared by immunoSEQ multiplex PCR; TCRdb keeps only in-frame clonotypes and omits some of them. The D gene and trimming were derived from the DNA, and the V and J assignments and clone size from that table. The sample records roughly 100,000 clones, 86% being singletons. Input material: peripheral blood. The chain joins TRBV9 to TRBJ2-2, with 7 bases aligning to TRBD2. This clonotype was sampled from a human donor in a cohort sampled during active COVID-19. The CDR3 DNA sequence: TGTGCCAGCAGCGTAGAGGCTAGCGGTGACGGGGAGCTGTTTTTT. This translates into CASSVEASGDGELFF. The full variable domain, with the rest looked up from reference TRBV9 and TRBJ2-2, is DSGVTQTPKHLITATGQRVTLRCSPRSGDLSVYWYQQSLDQGLQFLIQYYNGEERAKGNILERFSAQQFPDLHSELNLSSLELGDSALYFCASSVEASGDGELFFGEGSRLTVL.